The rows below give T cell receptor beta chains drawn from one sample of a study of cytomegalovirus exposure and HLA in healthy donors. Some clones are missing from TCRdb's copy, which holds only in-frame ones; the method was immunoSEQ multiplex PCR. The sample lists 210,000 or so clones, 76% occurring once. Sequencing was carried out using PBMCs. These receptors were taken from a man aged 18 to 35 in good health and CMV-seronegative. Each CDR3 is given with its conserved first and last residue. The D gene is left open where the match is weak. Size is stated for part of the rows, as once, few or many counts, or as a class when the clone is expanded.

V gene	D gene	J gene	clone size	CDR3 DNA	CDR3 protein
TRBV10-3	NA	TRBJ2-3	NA	TGTGCCATCAGTGAGTCGACAAGCACAGATACGCAGTATTTT	CAISESTSTDTQYF
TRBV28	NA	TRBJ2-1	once	TGTGCCAGCAGTACTGACTCTTCACGAACCTCCAATGAGCAGTTCTTC	CASSTDSSRTSNEQFF
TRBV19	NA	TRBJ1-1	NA	TGTGCCAGTAGTCACCGGTCCCGGGGGAACACTGAAGCTTTCTTT	CASSHRSRGNTEAFF
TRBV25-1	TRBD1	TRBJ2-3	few	TGTGCCAGCAGTGGGGGGACAGTCCTCACAGATACGCAGTATTTT	CASSGGTVLTDTQYF
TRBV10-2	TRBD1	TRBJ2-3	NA	TGCGCCAGCAGTGGGCACCTGACAGGGGCGGACACAGATACGCAGTATTTT	CASSGHLTGADTDTQYF
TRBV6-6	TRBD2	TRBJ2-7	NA	TGTGCCAGCAGCCGGACTAGCGGGGGAGGCGAGCAGTACTTC	CASSRTSGGGEQYF
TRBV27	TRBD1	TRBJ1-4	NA	TGTGCCAGCAGTTTATTCTCGGGACAGGGACATGAAAAACTGTTTTTT	CASSLFSGQGHEKLFF
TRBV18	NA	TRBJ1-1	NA	TGTGCCAGCTCACCCGTGGGGCGTCCGATGAACACTGAAGCTTTCTTT	CASSPVGRPMNTEAFF
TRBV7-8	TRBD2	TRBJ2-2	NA	TGTGCCAGCTTTATAAATCTGGGGGGGTACACCGGGGAGCTGTTTTTT	CASFINLGGYTGELFF
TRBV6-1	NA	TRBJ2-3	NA	TGTGCCAGCCGGTCGGGAGTGGGAAATACGCAGTATTTT	CASRSGVGNTQYF